Sequencing of this T cell receptor (beta chain) was carried out in a study of cytomegalovirus exposure and HLA in healthy donors. Researchers ran the PCR with 60 Vbeta and 13 Jbeta primers. Clones were sequenced by immunoSEQ multiplex PCR, and TCRdb holds only the in-frame ones, with some missing. The data contain about 110,000 clones, approximately 82% of them singletons. This clone was picked up one time. CDR1 and CDR2 (germline): SGHKS, YYEKEE (reference sequence). Trimming took 3 bases from V and 4 from J, leaving 21 bases between them. The CDR3 length is 17 residues. The material sequenced was PBMCs. This clonotype originated in a man aged 30 to 39 in good health and CMV-seropositive. The chain links TRBV5-5 to TRBJ2-3; D not certain. As DNA, the CDR3 is TGTGCCAGCAGCTACTCCGGTTTCCCTAACCCCGCAGATACGCAGTATTTT. Its protein is CASSYSGFPNPADTQYF. Combining the CDR3 with reference TRBV5-5 and TRBJ2-3 gives the whole variable domain DAGVTQSPTHLIKTRGQQVTLRCSPISGHKSVSWYQQVLGQGPQFIFQYYEKEERGRGNFPDRFSARQFPNYSSELNVNALLLGDSALYLCASSYSGFPNPADTQYFGPGTRLTVL.